The rows below give T cell receptor beta chains drawn from one sample of a study of T cells in localized non-small cell lung cancer. Assay used: immunoSEQ multiplex PCR; TCRdb lists only in-frame clones, some missing. The table has some 36,000 clones, roughly 90% seen once. Specimen: peripheral blood mononuclear cells, collected before any cancer treatment. These receptors all stem from a male donor aged 60 or over with stage II lung adenocarcinoma. Each CDR3 is given with its conserved first and last residue. Each record gives: clone size, V gene, J gene, D gene, CDR3 protein, CDR3 DNA. A D gene is named only where the DNA matches it firmly. Part of the rows lack a size; the others show once, few, many or a class for expanded clones.

medium-sized	TRBV30	TRBJ2-2	TRBD2	CAWSGNPGLAGRGGELFF	TGTGCCTGGAGTGGAAACCCGGGACTAGCGGGACGGGGCGGGGAGCTGTTTTTT
-	TRBV5-5	TRBJ2-3	TRBD2	CASTTSGGTDTQYF	TGTGCCAGCACTACTAGCGGGGGCACAGATACGCAGTATTTT
once	TRBV4-1	TRBJ1-1	-	CASSHGRGVNTEAFF	TGCGCCAGCAGCCACGGGAGGGGTGTGAACACTGAAGCTTTCTTT
once	TRBV19	TRBJ1-5	-	CASSTGQIHQPQHF	TGTGCCAGTAGTACAGGACAGATTCATCAGCCCCAGCATTTT
-	TRBV7-3	TRBJ2-2	-	CASSRLGSRDTGELFF	TGTGCCAGCAGCCGCCTGGGAAGTCGAGACACCGGGGAGCTGTTTTTT
-	TRBV12-5	TRBJ2-3	-	CASAFGGRTQYF	TGTGCCAGTGCTTTTGGGGGACGCACGCAGTATTTT
-	TRBV30	TRBJ1-4	TRBD1	CAPDRGNEKLFF	TGTGCCCCTGACAGGGGTAATGAAAAACTGTTTTTT
few	TRBV7-9	TRBJ1-1	-	CASSLSVTADSNTEAFF	TGTGCCAGCAGCTTAAGTGTCACTGCCGATTCGAACACTGAAGCTTTCTTT
-	TRBV18	TRBJ2-7	TRBD2	CASSSTLAGGEQYF	TGTGCCAGCTCATCAACACTAGCGGGAGGGGAGCAGTACTTC
-	TRBV6-6	TRBJ2-5	TRBD2	CASSTPLAGDETQYF	TGTGCCAGCAGTACCCCCTTAGCGGGAGATGAGACCCAGTACTTC
-	TRBV19	TRBJ1-5	-	CASSILSRDQPQHF	TGTGCCAGTAGTATACTCTCAAGGGACCAGCCCCAGCATTTT
-	TRBV28	TRBJ1-2	-	CASTGSGYTF	TGTGCCAGCACCGGGAGTGGCTACACCTTC
-	TRBV19	TRBJ2-6	-	CASSIEPSGANVLTF	TGTGCCAGTAGTATCGAGCCCTCTGGGGCCAACGTCCTGACTTTC
-	TRBV30	TRBJ1-2	-	CAWRTPPRGGYTF	TGTGCCTGGAGGACCCCCCCAAGGGGCGGCTACACCTTC
-	TRBV30	TRBJ1-1	-	CAWAGELGTEAFF	TGTGCCTGGGCGGGGGAATTGGGCACTGAAGCTTTCTTT
-	TRBV5-1	TRBJ2-7	-	CASRGSGSSYEQYF	TGCGCCAGCAGGGGGTCAGGGAGCTCCTACGAGCAGTACTTC
-	TRBV4-1	TRBJ2-7	-	CASSQDRTASYEQYF	TGCGCCAGCAGCCAAGATAGGACAGCCTCCTACGAGCAGTACTTC
-	TRBV15	TRBJ2-7	TRBD2	CATSRGPAGVYEQYF	TGTGCCACCAGCAGAGGCCCAGCGGGAGTGTACGAGCAGTACTTC
-	TRBV6-1	TRBJ2-7	-	CASSEGQIMPYEQYF	TGTGCCAGCAGTGAAGGCCAGATAATGCCCTACGAGCAGTACTTC
-	TRBV15	TRBJ2-1	-	CATSRDLVGTGYEQFF	TGTGCCACCAGCAGAGATCTCGTGGGAACTGGGTATGAGCAGTTCTTC
-	TRBV5-1	TRBJ2-2	-	CASSWTVNTGELFF	TGCGCCAGCAGCTGGACGGTGAACACCGGGGAGCTGTTTTTT
-	TRBV6-5	TRBJ1-2	-	CASSYIEGLAEYGYTF	TGTGCCAGCAGTTACATCGAGGGCTTGGCGGAGTATGGCTACACCTTC
-	TRBV2	TRBJ2-2	TRBD1	CASSPRTGNTGELFF	TGTGCCAGCAGTCCCCGGACAGGAAACACCGGGGAGCTGTTTTTT
-	TRBV6-1	TRBJ1-2	-	CASSTDGGYGYTF	TGTGCCAGCAGTACCGACGGGGGCTATGGCTACACCTTC
few	TRBV12-5	TRBJ2-1	-	CASGLDPAYNEQFF	TGTGCTAGTGGTTTGGACCCGGCCTACAATGAGCAGTTCTTC
-	TRBV10-1	TRBJ1-6	TRBD1	CASLIRDRGLGSPLHF	TGCGCCAGCCTTATCCGGGACAGGGGGCTTGGTTCACCCCTCCACTTT
-	TRBV10-2	TRBJ2-7	TRBD1	CASRQGQHYEQYF	TGCGCCAGCAGACAGGGACAGCACTACGAGCAGTACTTC
once	TRBV7-2	TRBJ2-3	-	CASSLRGEDTQYF	TGTGCCAGCAGCTTAAGGGGGGAAGATACGCAGTATTTT
-	TRBV4-1	TRBJ1-1	TRBD1	CASSAIQGRYTEAFF	TGCGCCAGCAGCGCCATACAGGGGCGGTACACTGAAGCTTTCTTT